This TCR beta chain was profiled in a study of blood T cell repertoires in COVID-19 (TCRdb year 2020). General notes on the study: Samples from collaborators originated in the United States, Italy and Spain and spanned both the acute and convalescent phases of COVID-19. The repertoires were released in a freely available public database intended as a resource for research on the immune response to SARS-CoV-2. The prospective study material was composed of cDNA or gDNA derived from T cells, B-cell-depleted T cells, or PBMCs. The samples were drawn from two sources: the first 160 participants of the ongoing ImmuneRACE study, and fewer than 1,500 subjects contributed by 6 global collaborators. The dataset comprised deeply sampled blood TCRbeta repertoires from subjects exposed to, actively infected with, or recovered from COVID-19. Sample metadata almost always included a de-identified subject ID, COVID-19 status, age in years and sex. Where available, HLA class I and class II types were taken from metadata supplied by the sample provider and were not determined by assay-based typing.

General findings and caveats noted by the study authors: The quantity of clinical and demographic metadata differed by source and by participant and was supplied without curation.

This clone was observed a handful of times. There is no known antigen for this receptor. It has no much larger one-base neighbor in the sample; base qualities were not kept. The immunoSEQ Assay, a bias-controlled multiplex PCR, was used to amplify TCRbeta CDR3 regions from genomic DNA. The study's own analysis went as follows. Nucleated cell counts per sample were estimated from amplification of reference gene primers within the assay. Sequence reads were collapsed and filtered to measure the absolute abundance of every unique TCRbeta CDR3 rearrangement. For each sample, productive Simpson clonality was calculated by taking the square root of Simpson's diversity index across productive rearrangements. The clones in this table, taken by TCRdb from immuneACCESS, are in-frame only. Not every clone is retained; where verified, under half of the shortfall comes from an unresolved V gene, and the cause of the rest is unknown. Clone size and the V and J calls come from that table; the DNA yielded D and trimming. Here the sample has 450,000 or so clones; around 91% occur a single time. About 1.6% of the sample is in the top ten clones.

CDR1 and CDR2 were assigned from the germline V gene as MDHEN and SYDVKM. For this chain, trimming is 6 bases at the V end and 9 bases at the J end, and the number of junction bases without a gene match is 6. The CDR3 holds 15 amino acids from the cysteine to the phenylalanine. The only DNA kept is the CDR3, 45 bases in frame from the first base. In Seattle, one collaborating source enrolled patients while the infection was active and tracked those patients longitudinally over the course of disease. Collaborating institutions collected whole blood in K2EDTA tubes following their own protocols. For TCRbeta analysis, collaborators shipped samples in one of three forms: frozen whole blood, isolated PBMCs, or DNA extracted from either of those sample types.

Material for sequencing was peripheral blood. The TCR comes from a woman aged 35 to 49 with COVID-19, enrolled during active disease. In this chain, TRBV28 is recombined with TRBJ1-6; 12 bases in the middle match TRBD1. CDR3 region: CASSWDRGRVSPLHF. The nucleotide sequence is TGTGCCAGCAGCTGGGACAGGGGGCGTGTTTCACCCCTCCACTTT.